This entry lists 19 T cell receptor beta chains sequenced from one sample in a study of blood T cells in healthy people across ages (dated by TCRdb to between 2014 and 2017). Library preparation was by 5' RACE. The run used an Illumina HiSeq 2500. A second PCR of roughly 7 to 11 cycles was performed with a sample-barcoded 5' primer and a J-beta primer mix. Starting from the raw public reads, TCRdb applied fastp trimming at Q25, assembled clones with MiXCR and retained in-frame beta chains. Merged by CDR3 protein, the rows form single entries marked with the most common genes and DNA. The sample table holds 700,000 to 850,000 distinct CDR3 sequences, of which 35% to 40% were seen once. Over 10% of the sample lies in the top ten. The sample was blood. Receptor source: a man between 18 and 35 years old in good health.

This clonotype was seen a few times. J is TRBJ1-6 and V is TRBV12-3 or TRBV12-4; 7 nucleotides align to TRBD1. The CDR3 consists of 15 residues. V lost 6 bases, J lost 2 bases, and 4 bases stayed unmatched. The CDR3 loop is CASSRTGAYNSPLHF. CDR3 bases: TGTGCCAGCAGCCGAACAGGGGCCTATAATTCACCCCTCCACTTT.

This clonotype has just a few counts. The chain employs TRBV6-2 or TRBV6-3 and TRBJ1-5; no reliable D call. The germline CDR1 and CDR2 sequences are MNHEY and SVGEGT. CDR3 length: 13 residues. Trimming removed 7 bases from V and 4 bases from J, with 11 bases in between. This CDR3 is CASTGRNNQPQHF. CDR3 nucleotides: TGTGCCAGCACCGGACGGAATAATCAGCCCCAGCATTTT.

In this sample, this clonotype turned up many times. The chain carries TRBV29-1 and TRBJ2-7; D perhaps matches TRBD2 (5 bases). CDR3 length: 13 amino acids. V gave up 4 bases and J gave up 2 bases, with 12 bases separating them. The germline CDR1 and CDR2 sequences are SQVTM and ANQGSEA. The CDR3 sequence: CSVAGLLTYEQYF. The CDR3, as DNA: TGCAGCGTTGCCGGACTCCTCACCTACGAGCAGTACTTC.

There are a few counts of this clonotype. The chain combines TRBV10-2 with TRBJ2-1; D is uncertain. The CDR3 covers 11 residues. V lost 7 bases and J 7 bases, leaving 8 bases between the germline ends. CDR1 and CDR2 (germline): WSHSY, SAAADI. The DNA for the CDR3 is TGCGCCAGCAACAGTAGGAATGAGCAGTTCTTC. Its translation: CASNSRNEQFF.

The V gene is TRBV20-1, the J gene TRBJ2-1, with 12 bases aligning to TRBD1. The DNA matches TRBJ2-7 better at its end, which makes the J call doubtful. Germline CDR1 is DFQATT and CDR2 is SNEGSKA (reference sequence). CDR3 length: 16 amino acids. CDR3 nucleotides: TGCAGTGCTAGCGTCCTGCGGGGACAGGGGGCCAACGAGCAGTACTTC. Translating gives CSASVLRGQGANEQYF.

This clonotype has a handful of counts. The chain couples TRBV4-1 to TRBJ1-6; D remains unclear. Trimming shortened V by 0 bases and J by 3 bases, and 6 bases separated the two germline ends. From germline, CDR1 is MGHRA and CDR2 YSYEKL. The CDR3 is 15 residues long. In DNA, the CDR3 is TGCGCCAGCAGCCAAGAATCACGCTATAATTCACCCCTCCACTTT. It encodes CASSQESRYNSPLHF.

This clonotype was counted between two and nine times. The chain recombines TRBV4-2 with TRBJ1-2, with D unresolved. Trimming took off 5 bases at V and 5 bases at J, with 12 bases between the two ends. The CDR3 covers 13 residues. Germline V gene lookup returns CDR1 LGHNA and CDR2 YNFKEQ. The CDR3 DNA reads as TGTGCCAGCAGCTCCCATCCCCCATATGGCTACACCTTC. It yields the protein CASSSHPPYGYTF.

The CDR3 DNA sequence: TGTGCCAGCAGCCCCGAGCACAGGGGTTTTGATGAAGCTTTCTTT. It is translated as CASSPEHRGFDEAFF. This chain uses TRBV3-1 with TRBJ1-1; the match to TRBD1 covers 7 bases. The germline gives CDR1 LGHDT, CDR2 YNNKEL (reference sequence). CDR3 size: 15 residues. Trimming took 4 bases from V and 7 from J; bases not matched to a gene: 12.

This clonotype was observed at least ten times. The CDR3 loop is CASSSQDFHEQYF. In DNA, the CDR3 is TGTGCCAGCAGTTCCCAGGATTTCCACGAGCAGTACTTC. The chain is built from TRBV6-2 or TRBV6-3 and TRBJ2-7; D gene uncertain. V was shortened by 4 bases and J by 5 bases, with 12 bases between the two germline ends. This CDR3 has 13 residues. CDR1 is MNHEY, CDR2 SVGEGT, per germline.

This clonotype was detected ten times or more. This chain connects TRBV20-1 to TRBJ2-1; no firm D call. The CDR3 contains 14 residues. The germline CDR1 and CDR2 sequences are DFQATT and SNEGSKA (reference sequence). V lost 2 bases, J lost 3 bases, and 11 bases lay in between. CDR3 region: CSARSATLYNEQFF. The DNA of the CDR3 is TGCAGTGCTAGATCCGCGACCCTCTACAATGAGCAGTTCTTC.

In its sample, this clonotype was seen many times. The chain uses TRBV20-1 and TRBJ1-2, with D perhaps TRBD1 (6 bases). V lost 3 bases, J lost 2 bases, and 13 bases lay in between. The CDR3 runs to 14 residues. Germline V gives CDR1 DFQATT, CDR2 SNEGSKA (reference sequence). The CDR3 loop reads CSASLGGRNYGYTF. CDR3 bases: TGCAGTGCTAGTTTAGGGGGACGGAACTATGGCTACACCTTC.

This clonotype has a single count. V usage is TRBV11-3 and J usage is TRBJ2-1, with D possibly matching TRBD1 (6 bases). The V end was cut by 1 base, the J end by 4 bases, with 20 bases between. Germline V CDR1 and CDR2: SGHNT, YENEEA. This CDR3 spans 18 amino acids. CDR3 protein: CASSLGLGSRTDYNEQFF. The CDR3 DNA reads TGTGCCAGCAGCTTAGGCCTGGGCTCTCGGACAGATTACAATGAGCAGTTCTTC.

In its sample, this clonotype was seen a few times. The gene calls are TRBV12-3 or TRBV12-4 and TRBJ1-5, with TRBD1 as a possible D gene (5 bases). V lost 3 bases and J 6 bases, leaving 15 bases between the germline ends. The CDR3 runs 15 residues. The CDR3 loop reads CASSFRSQRGQPQHF. The CDR3 DNA reads TGTGCCAGCAGTTTCAGGTCACAAAGGGGTCAGCCCCAGCATTTT.

This clonotype has at least ten counts. The V gene is TRBV4-3, the J gene TRBJ2-5, with D hard to call. The V end lost 1 base, the J end lost 1 base, and 7 bases lay between the germline ends. The CDR3 is 14 amino acids. Germline assignment: CDR1 LGHNA and CDR2 YSLEER. Here the CDR3 DNA reads TGCGCCAGCAGCCAAGGACGTCTCCAAGAGACCCAGTACTTC. Protein sequence: CASSQGRLQETQYF.

This clonotype was recorded at least ten times. The J gene is TRBJ1-4, the V gene TRBV12-3 or TRBV12-4, with unresolved D. The CDR3 has 17 residues. The V end lost 2 bases, the J end lost 0 bases, and 13 bases lay between the germline ends. The CDR3 spells CASSLQSSLATNEKLFF. CDR3 in DNA: TGTGCCAGCAGTTTACAGTCTAGTCTTGCAACTAATGAAAAACTGTTTTTT.

This clonotype was detected only a few times. This sequence joins TRBV6-5 and TRBJ1-1; perhaps TRBD1 as D (5 bases). Trimming removed 6 bases at V and 3 bases at J, with 17 bases between. From germline, CDR1 is MNHEY and CDR2 SVGAGI. This CDR3 has 15 amino acids. The CDR3 region is CASRTIGGGHTEAFF. DNA of the CDR3: TGTGCCAGCAGGACTATTGGGGGGGGACACACTGAAGCTTTCTTT.

V gene TRBV6-5 combines with J gene TRBJ1-1; D ambiguous. The germline V gene encodes CDR1 MNHEY and CDR2 SVGAGI. This CDR3 has 15 amino acids. The V gene lost 0 bases and the J gene lost 3 bases, with 11 bases spanning the gap. The CDR3 sequence: CASSYSVPRDTEAFF. The CDR3 DNA follows: TGTGCCAGCAGTTACTCAGTTCCGAGGGACACTGAAGCTTTCTTT.

This clonotype showed up many times. V is TRBV20-1 and J is TRBJ2-7, with 9 positions matching TRBD1. J gave up 4 bases and V 5 bases, and 12 bases lay outside the gene matches. Germline CDR1 DFQATT, CDR2 SNEGSKA (reference sequence). The CDR3 loop spans 15 amino acids. For the CDR3, the DNA is TGCAGTGCTCCCGCAAGGACAGGGGAATCGTACGAGCAGTACTTC. It translates to CSAPARTGESYEQYF.

The gene calls are TRBV7-2 and TRBJ1-5, with TRBD1 identical over 9 bases. Germline V gives CDR1 SGHTA, CDR2 FQGNSA. CDR3 length: 15 residues. V shed 5 bases, J shed 7 bases, and the junction held 9 bases outside the gene matches. The CDR3 coding sequence is TGTGCCAGCAGCGCCCGGACAGGGGCGGGACAGCCCCAGCATTTT. This encodes CASSARTGAGQPQHF.